This TCR beta chain appears in the sequencing data of a study of blood T cell repertoires in COVID-19. Study-wide context: Material from acute and convalescent COVID-19 was sourced from the United States, Italy and Spain. Sources were T cells, B-cell-depleted T cells, or PBMCs; the material itself was cDNA or gDNA.

CDR3 length: 12 amino acids. The ends were cut back, 4 bases at V and 1 base at J, with 5 bases in the middle. Per germline, CDR1 MNHEY and CDR2 SVGEGT. In the source study's methods: From reference gene primer amplification, estimates of nucleated cell counts were derived. Clones were read by immunoSEQ multiplex PCR, and TCRdb kept only the in-frame ones, dropping some. V and J calls and clone size are as listed in that table; D and trimming were resolved from the DNA. Found here are hundreds of thousands of clones, 89% of them singletons; the top ten hold 0.9%. The chain links TRBV6-2 or TRBV6-3 to TRBJ2-7; no reliable D call. Source material: peripheral blood. This TCR was sampled from a man aged 18-30 years with COVID-19, enrolled during active disease. DNA of the CDR3: TGTGCCAGCAGTTTTAATTCCTACGAGCAGTACTTC. This translates into CASSFNSYEQYF.